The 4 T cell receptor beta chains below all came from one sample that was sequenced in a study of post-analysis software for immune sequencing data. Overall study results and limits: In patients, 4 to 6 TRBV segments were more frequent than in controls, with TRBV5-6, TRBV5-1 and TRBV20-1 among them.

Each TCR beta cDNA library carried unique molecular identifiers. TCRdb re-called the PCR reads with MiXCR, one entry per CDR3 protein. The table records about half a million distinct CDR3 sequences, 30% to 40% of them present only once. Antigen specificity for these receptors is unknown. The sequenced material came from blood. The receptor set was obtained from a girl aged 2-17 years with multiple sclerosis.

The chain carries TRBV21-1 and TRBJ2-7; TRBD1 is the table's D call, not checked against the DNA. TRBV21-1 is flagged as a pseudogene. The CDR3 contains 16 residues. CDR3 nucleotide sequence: TGTGCCAGCAGCAAAGGCCTCGGGACAGGGCTCTACGAGCAGTACTTC. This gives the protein CASSKGLGTGLYEQYF.

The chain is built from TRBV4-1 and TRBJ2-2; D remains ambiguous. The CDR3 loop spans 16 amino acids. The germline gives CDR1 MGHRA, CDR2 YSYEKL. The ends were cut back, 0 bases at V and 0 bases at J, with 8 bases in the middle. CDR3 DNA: TGCGCCAGCAGCCAAGACCGCCAGGCGAACACCGGGGAGCTGTTTTTT. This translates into CASSQDRQANTGELFF.

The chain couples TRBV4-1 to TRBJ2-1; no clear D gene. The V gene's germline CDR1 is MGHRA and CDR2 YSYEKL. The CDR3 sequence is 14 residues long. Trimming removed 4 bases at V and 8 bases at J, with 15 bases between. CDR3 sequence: CASSLRAIPHEQFF. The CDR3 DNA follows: TGCGCCAGCAGCCTAAGGGCGATTCCACATGAGCAGTTCTTC.

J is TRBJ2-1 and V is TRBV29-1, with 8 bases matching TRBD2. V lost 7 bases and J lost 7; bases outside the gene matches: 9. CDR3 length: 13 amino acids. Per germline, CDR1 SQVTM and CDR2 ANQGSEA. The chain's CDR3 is CSAGLSGENEQFF. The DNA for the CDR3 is TGCAGCGCCGGGCTTAGCGGGGAGAATGAGCAGTTCTTC.